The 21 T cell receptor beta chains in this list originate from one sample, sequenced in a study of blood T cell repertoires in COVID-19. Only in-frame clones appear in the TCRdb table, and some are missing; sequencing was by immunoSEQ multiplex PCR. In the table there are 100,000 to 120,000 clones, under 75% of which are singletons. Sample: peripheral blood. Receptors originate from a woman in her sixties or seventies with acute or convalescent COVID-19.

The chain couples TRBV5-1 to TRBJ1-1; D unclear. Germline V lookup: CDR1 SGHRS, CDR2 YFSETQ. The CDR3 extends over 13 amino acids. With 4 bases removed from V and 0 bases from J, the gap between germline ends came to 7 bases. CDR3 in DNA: TGCGCCAGCAGCACCGGTATGAACACTGAAGCTTTCTTT. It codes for CASSTGMNTEAFF.

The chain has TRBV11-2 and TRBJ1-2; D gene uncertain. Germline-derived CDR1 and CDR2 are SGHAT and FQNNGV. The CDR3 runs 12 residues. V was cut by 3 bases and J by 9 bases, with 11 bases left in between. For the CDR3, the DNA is TGTGCCAGCAGCTTGGGCGAGTCGAGCTACACCTTC. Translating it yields CASSLGESSYTF.

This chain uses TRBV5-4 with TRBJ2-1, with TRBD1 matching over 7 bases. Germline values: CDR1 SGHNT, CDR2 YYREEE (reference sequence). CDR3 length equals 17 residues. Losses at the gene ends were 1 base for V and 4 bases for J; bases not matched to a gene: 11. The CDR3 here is CASSLRAGGIGYNEQFF. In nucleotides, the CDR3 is TGTGCCAGCAGCTTGAGGGCAGGGGGTATAGGGTACAATGAGCAGTTCTTC.

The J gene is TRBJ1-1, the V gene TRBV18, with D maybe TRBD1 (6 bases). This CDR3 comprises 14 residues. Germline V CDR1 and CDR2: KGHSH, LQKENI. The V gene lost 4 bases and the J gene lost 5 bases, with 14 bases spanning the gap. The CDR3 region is CASSLAGEGTEAFF. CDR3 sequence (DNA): TGTGCCAGCTCACTAGCAGGGGAAGGGACTGAAGCTTTCTTT.

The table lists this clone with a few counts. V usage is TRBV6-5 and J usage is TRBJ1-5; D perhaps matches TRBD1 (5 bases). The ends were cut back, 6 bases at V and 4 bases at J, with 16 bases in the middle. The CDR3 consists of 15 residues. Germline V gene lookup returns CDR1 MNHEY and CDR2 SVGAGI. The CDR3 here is CASRQHLQANQPQHF. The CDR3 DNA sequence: TGTGCCAGCAGACAGCACCTACAGGCTAATCAGCCCCAGCATTTT.

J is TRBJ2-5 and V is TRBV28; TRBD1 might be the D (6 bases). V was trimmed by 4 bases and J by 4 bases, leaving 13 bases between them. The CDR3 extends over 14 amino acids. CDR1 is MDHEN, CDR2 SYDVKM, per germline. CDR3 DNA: TGTGCCAGCAGTTCCCCGGGACAATCAGAGACCCAGTACTTC. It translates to CASSSPGQSETQYF.

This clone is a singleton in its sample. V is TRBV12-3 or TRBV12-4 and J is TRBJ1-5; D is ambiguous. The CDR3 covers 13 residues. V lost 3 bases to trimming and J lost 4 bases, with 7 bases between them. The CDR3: CASSLAKNQPQHF. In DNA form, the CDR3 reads TGTGCCAGCAGTTTGGCCAAAAATCAGCCCCAGCATTTT.

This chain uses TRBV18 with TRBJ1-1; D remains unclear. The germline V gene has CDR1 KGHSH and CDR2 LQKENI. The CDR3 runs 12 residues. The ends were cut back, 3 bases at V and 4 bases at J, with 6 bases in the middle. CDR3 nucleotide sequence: TGTGCCAGCTCACCTAGCCGCACTGAAGCTTTCTTT. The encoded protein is CASSPSRTEAFF.

CDR3 region: CASSLTSGGLVDIQYF. The CDR3 coding sequence is TGTGCCAGCAGCTTGACTAGCGGGGGTCTTGTAGACATTCAGTACTTC. V gene TRBV7-2 combines with J gene TRBJ2-4; 12 positions agree with TRBD2. J gave up 8 bases and V 3 bases, and 8 bases lay outside the gene matches. Looked up from germline, CDR1 is SGHTA and CDR2 is FQGNSA. CDR3 length: 16 residues.

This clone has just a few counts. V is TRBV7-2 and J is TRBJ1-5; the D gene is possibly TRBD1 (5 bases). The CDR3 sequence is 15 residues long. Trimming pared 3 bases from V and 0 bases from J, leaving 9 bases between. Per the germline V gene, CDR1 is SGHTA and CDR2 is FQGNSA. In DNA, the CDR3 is TGTGCCAGCAGCTTTGGAACAGGTAGCAATCAGCCCCAGCATTTT. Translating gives CASSFGTGSNQPQHF.

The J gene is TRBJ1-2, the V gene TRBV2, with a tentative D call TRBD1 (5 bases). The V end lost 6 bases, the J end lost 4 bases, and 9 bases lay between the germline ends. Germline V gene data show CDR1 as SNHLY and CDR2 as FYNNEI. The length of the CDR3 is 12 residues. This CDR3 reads CASRADTYGYTF. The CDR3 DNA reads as TGTGCCAGCAGGGCGGACACCTATGGCTACACCTTC.

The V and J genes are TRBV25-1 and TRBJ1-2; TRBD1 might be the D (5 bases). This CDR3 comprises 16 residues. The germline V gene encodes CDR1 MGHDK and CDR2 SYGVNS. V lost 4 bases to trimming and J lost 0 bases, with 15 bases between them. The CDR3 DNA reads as TGTGCCAGCAGTGGTCAGGCGGGACGGTCTAACTATGGCTACACCTTC. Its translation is CASSGQAGRSNYGYTF.

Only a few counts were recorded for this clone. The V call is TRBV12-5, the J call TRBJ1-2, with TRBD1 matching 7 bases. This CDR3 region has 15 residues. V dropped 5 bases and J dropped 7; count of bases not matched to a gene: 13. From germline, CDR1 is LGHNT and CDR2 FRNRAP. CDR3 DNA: TGTGCTAGTGGTCTAACCCAAGACAGGGTCCGTGGCTACACCTTC. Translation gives CASGLTQDRVRGYTF. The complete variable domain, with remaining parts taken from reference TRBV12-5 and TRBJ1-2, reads DARVTQTPRHKVTEMGQEVTMRCQPILGHNTVFWYRQTMMQGLELLAYFRNRAPLDDSGMPKDRFSAEMPDATLATLKIQPSEPRDSAVYFCASGLTQDRVRGYTFGSGTRLTVV.

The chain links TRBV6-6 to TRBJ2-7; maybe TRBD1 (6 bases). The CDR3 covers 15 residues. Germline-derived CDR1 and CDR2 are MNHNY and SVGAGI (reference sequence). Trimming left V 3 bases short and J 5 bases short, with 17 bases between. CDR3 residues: CASSYQAHQGNEQYF. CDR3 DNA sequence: TGTGCCAGCAGTTATCAGGCTCACCAGGGGAACGAGCAGTACTTC.

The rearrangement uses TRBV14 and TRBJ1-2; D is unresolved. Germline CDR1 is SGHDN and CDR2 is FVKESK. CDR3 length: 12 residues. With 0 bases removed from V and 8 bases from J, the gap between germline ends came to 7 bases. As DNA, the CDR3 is TGTGCCAGCAGCCAAGATAGCCGGGGCTACACCTTC. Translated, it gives CASSQDSRGYTF.

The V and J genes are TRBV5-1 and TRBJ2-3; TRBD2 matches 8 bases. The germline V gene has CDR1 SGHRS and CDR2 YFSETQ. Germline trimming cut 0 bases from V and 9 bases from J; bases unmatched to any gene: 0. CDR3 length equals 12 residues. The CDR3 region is CASSLERGTQYF. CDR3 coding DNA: TGCGCCAGCAGCTTGGAGCGGGGGACGCAGTATTTT. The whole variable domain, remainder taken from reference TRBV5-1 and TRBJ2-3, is KAGVTQTPRYLIKTRGQQVTLSCSPISGHRSVSWYQQTPGQGLQFLFEYFSETQRNKGNFPGRFSGRQFSNSRSEMNVSTLELGDSALYLCASSLERGTQYFGPGTRLTVL.

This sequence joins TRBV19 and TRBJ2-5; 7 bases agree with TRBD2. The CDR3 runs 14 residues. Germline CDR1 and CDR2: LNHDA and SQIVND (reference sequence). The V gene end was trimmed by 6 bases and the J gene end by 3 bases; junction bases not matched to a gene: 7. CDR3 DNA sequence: TGTGCCAGTAGCGAGGCGGGGAGGGAAGAGACCCAGTACTTC. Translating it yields CASSEAGREETQYF.

The CDR3 loop is CASSFSARVARDGYTF. The CDR3 nucleotides are TGTGCCAGCAGTTTTAGTGCCAGGGTAGCTCGGGATGGCTACACCTTC. The V gene is TRBV28, the J gene TRBJ1-2, with D perhaps TRBD1 (5 bases). The germline gives CDR1 MDHEN, CDR2 SYDVKM. The germline V and J ends were trimmed by 3 bases and 6 bases, with 20 bases remaining between them. The CDR3 consists of 16 residues.

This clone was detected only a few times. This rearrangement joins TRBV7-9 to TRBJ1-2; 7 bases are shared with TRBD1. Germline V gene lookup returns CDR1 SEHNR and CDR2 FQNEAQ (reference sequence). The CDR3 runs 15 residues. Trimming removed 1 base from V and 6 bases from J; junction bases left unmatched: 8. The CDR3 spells CASSLDGRGNHGYTF. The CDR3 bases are TGTGCCAGCAGCTTAGATGGCAGGGGGAACCATGGCTACACCTTC.

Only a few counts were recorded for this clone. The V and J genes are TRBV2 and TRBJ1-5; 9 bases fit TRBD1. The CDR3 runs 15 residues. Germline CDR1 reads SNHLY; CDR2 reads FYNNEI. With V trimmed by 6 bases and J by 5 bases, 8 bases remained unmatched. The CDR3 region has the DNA TGTGCCAGCAGCCGGGAACAGGGGGCGCATCAGCCCCAGCATTTT. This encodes CASSREQGAHQPQHF.

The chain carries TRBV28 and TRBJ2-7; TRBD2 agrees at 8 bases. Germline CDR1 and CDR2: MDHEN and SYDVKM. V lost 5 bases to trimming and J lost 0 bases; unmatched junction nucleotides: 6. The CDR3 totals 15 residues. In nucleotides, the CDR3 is TGTGCCAGCAGTGGGACCGGGAGGGGCTCCTACGAGCAGTACTTC. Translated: CASSGTGRGSYEQYF.